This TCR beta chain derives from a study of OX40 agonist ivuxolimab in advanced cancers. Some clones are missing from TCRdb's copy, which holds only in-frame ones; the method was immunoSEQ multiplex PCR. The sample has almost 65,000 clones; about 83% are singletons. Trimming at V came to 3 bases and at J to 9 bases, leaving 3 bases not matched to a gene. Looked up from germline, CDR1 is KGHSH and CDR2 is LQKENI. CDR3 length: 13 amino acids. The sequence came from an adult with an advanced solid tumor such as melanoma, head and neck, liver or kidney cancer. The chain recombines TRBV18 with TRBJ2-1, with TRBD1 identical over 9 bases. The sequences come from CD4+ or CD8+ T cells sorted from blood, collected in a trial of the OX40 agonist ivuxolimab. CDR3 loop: CASSPWDRAEQFF. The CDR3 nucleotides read TGTGCCAGCTCACCTTGGGACAGGGCTGAGCAGTTCTTC. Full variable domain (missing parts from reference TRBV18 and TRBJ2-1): NAGVMQNPRHLVRRRGQEARLRCSPMKGHSHVYWYRQLPEEGLKFMVYLQKENIIDESGMPKERFSAEFPKEGPSILRIQQVVRGDSAAYFCASSPWDRAEQFFGPGTRLTVL.